Listed below are T cell receptor beta chains from one sample, sequenced in a study of identifying expanded T cells in peripheral blood. TCRdb's table, derived via immunoSEQ multiplex PCR, lists solely in-frame clones and lacks some. The sample holds about 58,000 clones; approximately 90% are singletons and the top ten take approximately 3.8%. The sequenced sample was blood. The receptors here all came from a person between 18 and 75 years old in good health. Both conserved end residues are part of each CDR3. A D gene is named only where the DNA matches it firmly. Part of the rows lack a size; the others show once, few, many or a class for expanded clones.

. TRBJ1-1 . TRBV21-1 TGTGCCAGCAGTAGGCAGGGAGGAAACACTGAAGCTTTCTTT CASSRQGGNTEAFF
. TRBJ2-7 . TRBV7-9 TGTGCCAGCAGCTTAGAAAGCAGGTACGAGCAGTACTTC CASSLESRYEQYF
TRBD2 TRBJ2-1 . TRBV5-1 TGCGCCAGCAGCTCACTAGCGGGGGGGCTATACAATGAGCAGTTCTTC CASSSLAGGLYNEQFF
TRBD1 TRBJ2-7 . TRBV29-1 TGCAGCGTGGGCTTGACAGGGGCGGTGGGCGAGCAGTACTTC CSVGLTGAVGEQYF
TRBD2 TRBJ2-7 . TRBV4-2 TGTGCCAGCAGCCAAGATCTAGCGGGTGGCGAGCAGTACTTC CASSQDLAGGEQYF
. TRBJ1-1 once TRBV14 TGTGCCAGCAGCCGACAGGTGAACACTGAAGCTTTCTTT CASSRQVNTEAFF
TRBD1 TRBJ2-5 . TRBV7-6 TGTGCCAGCAGCCCCCCCCGACAGGGTGAGCGCCTAGTGGGGGCCGTGGAGACCCAGTACTTC CASSPPRQGERLVGAVETQYF
TRBD2 TRBJ2-1 . TRBV7-2 TGTGCCAGCAGGCAACCCAGCGGGGGCCCCCATCATGAGCAGTTCTTC CASRQPSGGPHHEQFF
TRBD1 TRBJ2-5 . TRBV11-3 TGTGCCAGCAGCTTGGGACAGGACCAAGAGACCCAGTACTTC CASSLGQDQETQYF
TRBD2 TRBJ2-7 . TRBV7-3 TGTGCCAGCAGCCCATTCAGGGGGGATGGACTAGCGGCTCAAGAGCAGTACTTC CASSPFRGDGLAAQEQYF
. TRBJ2-7 . TRBV5-1 TGCGCCAGCAGCTACGGCGGGGACTCCTACGAGCAGTACTTC CASSYGGDSYEQYF
. TRBJ2-7 . TRBV5-5 TGTGCCAGCAGCTTGGGGTCCGGGCCCTACGAGCAGTACTTC CASSLGSGPYEQYF
. TRBJ1-5 . TRBV6-6 TGTGCCAGCAACGCCGGGGTCATCAATCAGCCCCAGCATTTT CASNAGVINQPQHF
. TRBJ2-7 . TRBV7-6 TGTGCCAGCAGCTTAGTCCTGGGTAGCGAGCAGTACTTC CASSLVLGSEQYF
TRBD1 TRBJ2-2 . TRBV6-4 TGTGCCAGCAGCCGAGACAGGGGCACCGGGGAGCTGTTTTTT CASSRDRGTGELFF
TRBD2 TRBJ2-1 . TRBV15 TGTGCCACCAGCCGGGGACTAGGGGGCAATGAGCAGTTCTTC CATSRGLGGNEQFF
TRBD1 TRBJ1-2 . TRBV19 TGTGCCAGTAGTAACCATAGGGACAGTAACTATGGCTACACCTTC CASSNHRDSNYGYTF
. TRBJ2-1 . TRBV2 TGTGCCAGCACTAATAGCGGCTCCTACAATGAGCAGTTCTTC CASTNSGSYNEQFF
. TRBJ2-1 . TRBV10-1 TGCGCCGGAGCAAGCTCCTACAATGAGCAGTTCTTC CAGASSYNEQFF
TRBD1 TRBJ1-5 few TRBV27 TGTGCCAGCAGTAAGGACAGGGGCAATCAGCCCCAGCATTTT CASSKDRGNQPQHF
. TRBJ1-6 . TRBV28 TGTGCCAGCAGTTTATTCTGGGAGGGGGATTCACCCCTCCACTTT CASSLFWEGDSPLHF
TRBD2 TRBJ2-1 few TRBV7-2 TGTGCCAGCAGCTCCACGGGACTAGCGGTCAATGAGCAGTTCTTC CASSSTGLAVNEQFF
. TRBJ1-5 . TRBV12-5 TGTGCTAGTGGTTTGACCAGAGATGGAAGGTTGAGCAATCAGCCCCAGCATTTT CASGLTRDGRLSNQPQHF
TRBD2 TRBJ2-1 . TRBV5-1 TGCGCCAGCAGCTTGGTGTCGGGGGGAAGTTACAATGAGCAGTTCTTC CASSLVSGGSYNEQFF
. TRBJ2-1 . TRBV29-1 TGCAGCGTTGAACGCGGGTATGTCAATGAGCAGTTCTTC CSVERGYVNEQFF
TRBD2 TRBJ2-3 . TRBV4-1 TGCGCCAGCAGCTCGAGCGGGGGGGCCGACACAGATACGCAGTATTTT CASSSSGGADTDTQYF
TRBD2 TRBJ2-3 . TRBV5-1 TGCGCCAGCAGCTTGTTAGCGGGAGGGCAGGATACGCAGTATTTT CASSLLAGGQDTQYF
. TRBJ1-5 once TRBV19 TGTGCCAGTAGTACAGGCAGGGGCAATCAGCCCCAGCATTTT CASSTGRGNQPQHF
TRBD2 TRBJ2-5 . TRBV29-1 TGCAGCGTTGAACTGTTGTCGGGGGGACAAGAGACCCAGTACTTC CSVELLSGGQETQYF